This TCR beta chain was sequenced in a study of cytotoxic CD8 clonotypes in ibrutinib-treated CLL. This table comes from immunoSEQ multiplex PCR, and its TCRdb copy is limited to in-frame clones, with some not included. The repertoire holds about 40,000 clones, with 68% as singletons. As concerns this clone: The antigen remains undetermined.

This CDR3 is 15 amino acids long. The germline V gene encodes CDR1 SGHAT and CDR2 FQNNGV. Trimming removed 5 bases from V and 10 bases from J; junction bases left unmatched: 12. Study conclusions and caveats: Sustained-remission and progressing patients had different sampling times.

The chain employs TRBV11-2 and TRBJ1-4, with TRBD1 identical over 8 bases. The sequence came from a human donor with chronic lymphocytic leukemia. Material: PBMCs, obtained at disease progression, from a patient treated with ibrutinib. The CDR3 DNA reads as TGTGCCAGCAGCAACGTCCAGGGGGCGGAGGGAAAACTGTTTTTT. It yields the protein CASSNVQGAEGKLFF.